Listed below are T cell receptor beta chains from one sample, sequenced in a study of blood T cell repertoires in COVID-19. The assay was immunoSEQ multiplex PCR, and TCRdb's table has in-frame clones only and misses some. This table holds around 120,000 clones, about 90% found once. Sequencing was done on a sample of peripheral blood. The receptors stem from a human donor in a cohort sampled during active COVID-19. The conserved cysteine and the conserved F or W are not part of the CDR3 here.

v_gene	j_gene	len	CDR3aa
TRBV3-1/TRBV3-2	TRBJ2-3	12	ASSQRTATDTQY
TRBV19	TRBJ1-1	12	AIGRDRVSTEAF
TRBV12-3/TRBV12-4	TRBJ1-2	10	ASSWGGNGYT
TRBV19	TRBJ2-7	11	ASSRDSSYEQY
TRBV5-1	TRBJ2-7	13	ASSQRLAGNYEQY
TRBV5-1	TRBJ2-6	12	ASSRNSGANVLT
TRBV2	TRBJ2-7	13	ASSEEGAGAYEQY
TRBV11-3	TRBJ2-3	12	ASSFSMPTDTQY
TRBV19	TRBJ1-4	13	ASSPQTGSNEKLF
TRBV7-9	TRBJ1-1	10	ASSFHKEEAF
TRBV19	TRBJ2-1	15	ASSDFREIRARNEQF
TRBV11-3	TRBJ2-5	12	ASSLSTVLETQY